Presented here are 29 T cell receptor beta chains from one specimen sequenced in a study of pediatric ulcerative colitis. The table came from immunoSEQ multiplex PCR; TCRdb's copy has only in-frame clones and leaves some out. The sample lists about 64,000 clones, less than 90% occurring once. Sequencing was performed on blood. The receptors come from a boy younger than 18 with severe ulcerative colitis.

The CDR3 bases are TGCAGCGTTGAAGAGGCTGAGATAAGCTCCTACAATGAGCAGTTCTTC. Its translation: CSVEEAEISSYNEQFF. The rearrangement uses TRBV29-1 and TRBJ2-1; no firm D call. This CDR3 is 16 amino acids long. Trimming removed 0 bases at V and 0 bases at J, with 12 bases between. The V gene's germline CDR1 is SQVTM and CDR2 ANQGSEA.

The chain combines TRBV6-1 with TRBJ2-5, with 8 positions matching TRBD2. The CDR3 loop spans 17 amino acids. Germline loops: CDR1 MNHNS, CDR2 SASEGT. With 3 bases clipped from V and 4 bases from J, the junction kept 13 bases outside the gene matches. DNA for the CDR3: TGTGCCAGCAGTGAGCGGGGAGCGGGAGACGACGGAGAGACCCAGTACTTC. Encoded protein: CASSERGAGDDGETQYF.

Here the CDR3 reads CASSAAVPGWGTDTQYF. Here the CDR3 DNA reads TGTGCCAGCAGCGCTGCCGTCCCCGGCTGGGGCACAGATACGCAGTATTTT. This sequence joins TRBV7-9 and TRBJ2-3; D is unclear. Per the germline V gene, CDR1 is SEHNR and CDR2 is FQNEAQ (reference sequence). The CDR3 totals 17 residues. Trimming left V 5 bases short and J 1 base short, with 19 bases between. Full variable domain (missing parts from reference TRBV7-9 and TRBJ2-3): DTGVSQNPRHKITKRGQNVTFRCDPISEHNRLYWYRQTLGQGPEFLTYFQNEAQLEKSRLLSDRFSAERPKGSFSTLEIQRTEQGDSAMYLCASSAAVPGWGTDTQYFGPGTRLTVL.

On this clone itself: The sample contains more than one DNA sequence encoding this CDR3. The chain recombines TRBV5-6 with TRBJ1-2; D gene ambiguous. The CDR3 consists of 13 residues. The germline CDR1 and CDR2 sequences are SGHDT and YYEEEE. Trimming took 0 bases from V and 1 from J, leaving 4 bases between them. The CDR3 loop is CASSLDSNYGYTF. The CDR3, as DNA: TGTGCCAGCAGCTTGGACAGTAACTATGGCTACACCTTC.

Only one count was recorded for this clone. The chain has TRBV15 and TRBJ2-1, with TRBD2 identical over 13 bases. The trim removed 3 bases at V and 7 bases at J, leaving 3 bases unmatched. The V gene's germline CDR1 is LNHNV and CDR2 YYDKDF (reference sequence). The CDR3 length is 15 residues. In DNA, the CDR3 is TGTGCCACCAGCAGGCAACTAGCGGGAGGGAATGAGCAGTTCTTC. Translating gives CATSRQLAGGNEQFF.

The chain combines TRBV11-2 with TRBJ2-7, with a possible D match to TRBD2 (7 bases). Trimming shortened V by 4 bases and J by 2 bases, and 18 bases separated the two germline ends. The CDR3 totals 16 residues. Looked up from germline, CDR1 is SGHAT and CDR2 is FQNNGV. CDR3 nucleotide sequence: TGTGCCAGCAGCTCGTGGGGGGGCAGCGTAGCCTACGAGCAGTACTTC. It specifies CASSSWGGSVAYEQYF.

About this clone: The same CDR3 is also encoded by other DNA sequences in this sample. The CDR3 loop reads CASSLSAGGPYEQYF. In DNA, the CDR3 is TGTGCCAGCAGTTTATCAGCGGGAGGGCCCTACGAGCAGTACTTC. The chain is built from TRBV27 and TRBJ2-7, with 10 bases that match TRBD2. Germline values: CDR1 MNHEY, CDR2 SMNVEV (reference sequence). The CDR3 is made up of 15 amino acids. Trimming removed 0 bases from V and 2 bases from J; junction bases left unmatched: 1.

The chain couples TRBV27 to TRBJ2-7; a possible D gene is TRBD2 (6 bases). Germline lookup yields CDR1 MNHEY and CDR2 SMNVEV (reference sequence). CDR3 length: 13 residues. The V gene lost 2 bases and the J gene lost 4 bases, with 9 bases spanning the gap. CDR3 sequence: CASSLQAGYEQYF. CDR3 DNA: TGTGCCAGCAGTTTACAGGCGGGATACGAGCAGTACTTC.

The chain combines TRBV5-1 with TRBJ2-5; no clear D. Deletions cut 4 bases from V and 1 base from J, with 5 bases between. The CDR3 length is 12 residues. CDR1 and CDR2 from the germline V gene are SGHRS and YFSETQ. CDR3 protein: CASSQTQETQYF. Written as DNA, the CDR3 is TGCGCCAGCAGCCAAACCCAAGAGACCCAGTACTTC.

This clone has a single count. This rearrangement joins TRBV7-9 to TRBJ2-1; D perhaps matches TRBD2 (5 bases). V lost 1 base, J lost 9 bases, and 19 bases lay in between. Looked up from germline, CDR1 is SEHNR and CDR2 is FQNEAQ (reference sequence). This CDR3 contains 16 residues. The CDR3 DNA reads as TGTGCCAGCAGCTTAGGGGCTGGGAGAGGGTGGAGTGAGCAGTTCTTC. It translates to CASSLGAGRGWSEQFF.

This clone appeared a few times. The V and J genes are TRBV18 and TRBJ2-7; D not resolved. V lost 5 bases to trimming and J lost 4 bases, with 6 bases between them. CDR1 and CDR2 (germline): KGHSH, LQKENI. This CDR3 is 11 amino acids long. CDR3 in amino acids: CASSSEYEQYF. CDR3 DNA: TGTGCCAGCTCATCAGAGTACGAGCAGTACTTC.

The chain employs TRBV27 and TRBJ2-1; 13 nucleotides agree with TRBD2. Germline V gene data show CDR1 as MNHEY and CDR2 as SMNVEV (reference sequence). CDR3 length equals 15 residues. V shed 5 bases, J shed 7 bases, and the junction held 5 bases outside the gene matches. CDR3 nucleotides: TGTGCCAGCAGTCCCCTACTAGCGGGAGGGAATGAGCAGTTCTTC. Protein sequence: CASSPLLAGGNEQFF.

The genes are TRBV4-1 and TRBJ2-7; TRBD2 matches at 11 bases. From germline, CDR1 is MGHRA and CDR2 YSYEKL. The CDR3 loop spans 15 amino acids. The junction had 7 bases not matched to a gene; V was cut back by 6 bases and J by 3 bases. Here the CDR3 reads CASSLAGGKGYEQYF. The CDR3 nucleotides are TGCGCCAGCAGTTTAGCGGGAGGGAAAGGCTACGAGCAGTACTTC.

This rearrangement joins TRBV7-2 to TRBJ2-5; 9 bases agree with TRBD1. This CDR3 has 16 residues. The ends lost 5 bases at V and 2 bases at J; junction bases unmatched: 9. The germline CDR1 and CDR2 sequences are SGHTA and FQGNSA. The CDR3 loop is CASSPRTGAGQETQYF. CDR3 DNA sequence: TGTGCCAGCAGCCCCCGGACAGGGGCAGGACAAGAGACCCAGTACTTC. Complete variable domain (other parts from reference TRBV7-2 and TRBJ2-5): GAGVSQSPSNKVTEKGKDVELRCDPISGHTALYWYRQSLGQGLEFLIYFQGNSAPDKSGLPSDRFSAERTGGSVSTLTIQRTQQEDSAVYLCASSPRTGAGQETQYFGPGTRLLVL.

This clone was picked up one time. J is TRBJ2-7 and V is TRBV6-6; perhaps TRBD2 as D (5 bases). Germline loops: CDR1 MNHNY, CDR2 SVGAGI (reference sequence). V dropped 4 bases and J dropped 6 bases, with 13 bases sitting between them. This CDR3 region has 13 residues. CDR3 amino acids: CASSWGVEAEQYF. In DNA form, the CDR3 reads TGTGCCAGCAGTTGGGGAGTTGAGGCCGAGCAGTACTTC.

The rearrangement links TRBV6-6 to TRBJ2-7; 8 bases line up with TRBD2. The trim removed 2 bases at V and 2 bases at J, leaving 2 bases unmatched. The germline V gene has CDR1 MNHNY and CDR2 SVGAGI (reference sequence). The CDR3 sequence is 14 residues long. The CDR3 loop is CASSYTSGPYEQYF. The DNA for the CDR3 is TGTGCCAGCAGTTACACTAGCGGACCCTACGAGCAGTACTTC.

This clone was counted a few times. The chain joins TRBV19 to TRBJ1-2; 10 bases match TRBD1. V shed 6 bases and J 2 bases; nucleotides not matched to a gene: 9. CDR3 length: 16 amino acids. Germline CDR1 and CDR2: LNHDA and SQIVND (reference sequence). For the CDR3, the DNA is TGTGCCAGTAGATCAACCCCGGGACAGGGGAACTATGGCTACACCTTC. Its translation is CASRSTPGQGNYGYTF. Using reference TRBV19 and TRBJ1-2 for the parts outside the CDR3, the full variable domain is DGGITQSPKYLFRKEGQNVTLSCEQNLNHDAMYWYRQDPGQGLRLIYYSQIVNDFQKGDIAEGYSVSREKKESFPLTVTSAQKNPTAFYLCASRSTPGQGNYGYTFGSGTRLTVV.

The chain employs TRBV10-1 and TRBJ2-1; 12 nucleotides agree with TRBD2. The CDR3 contains 17 residues. The ends lost 3 bases at V and 0 bases at J; junction bases unmatched: 3. Germline V gene data show CDR1 as WNHNN and CDR2 as SYGVQD (reference sequence). This chain's CDR3 is CASSDPTSGSSYNEQFF. The CDR3, as DNA: TGCGCCAGCAGTGACCCGACTAGCGGGAGCTCCTACAATGAGCAGTTCTTC.

The genes are TRBV7-2 and TRBJ2-2; 9 positions match TRBD2. This CDR3 is built from 14 residues. V was clipped by 7 bases and J by 4 bases; unmatched bases: 4. Germline V gives CDR1 SGHTA, CDR2 FQGNSA. The CDR3 region is CASKGGRGTGELFF. CDR3 sequence (DNA): TGTGCCAGCAAAGGCGGGAGGGGCACCGGGGAGCTGTTTTTT.

The V call is TRBV9, the J call TRBJ1-2; tentative D call: TRBD1 (6 bases). Germline V gene lookup returns CDR1 SGDLS and CDR2 YYNGEE. Trimming took off 2 bases at V and 2 bases at J, with 10 bases between the two ends. The CDR3 is 14 amino acids. As DNA, the CDR3 is TGTGCCAGCAGCGTGGGGCAGGGGAACTATGGCTACACCTTC. Encoded protein: CASSVGQGNYGYTF.

V and J are TRBV2 and TRBJ2-7; D unclear. Germline CDR1 reads SNHLY; CDR2 reads FYNNEI. The CDR3 length is 14 residues. V lost 2 bases and J 1 base, leaving 9 bases between the germline ends. CDR3 sequence (DNA): TGTGCCAGCAGTGAAACGGGTGCTTCCTACGAGCAGTACTTC. It yields the protein CASSETGASYEQYF.

This chain connects TRBV27 to TRBJ2-7; TRBD2 agrees at 8 bases. The CDR3 totals 17 residues. V dropped 1 base and J dropped 4; count of bases not matched to a gene: 12. In germline, CDR1 is MNHEY, CDR2 SMNVEV (reference sequence). This CDR3 is CASSLFGGGAGDYEQYF. As DNA, the CDR3 is TGTGCCAGCAGTTTATTCGGCGGAGGAGCGGGAGATTACGAGCAGTACTTC.

The chain combines TRBV7-9 with TRBJ2-4; TRBD1 aligns across 7 bases. The germline V gene has CDR1 SEHNR and CDR2 FQNEAQ (reference sequence). V was clipped by 1 base and J by 5 bases; unmatched bases: 5. CDR3 size: 15 residues. The CDR3 nucleotides are TGTGCCAGCAGCTTAGGATTCGGGACAGAAAACATTCAGTACTTC. Translating it yields CASSLGFGTENIQYF.

This clone was seen a single time. This rearrangement joins TRBV5-6 to TRBJ1-2; perhaps TRBD1 as D (5 bases). The germline V gene encodes CDR1 SGHDT and CDR2 YYEEEE. The CDR3 extends over 15 amino acids. Trimming took off 4 bases at V and 2 bases at J, with 15 bases between the two ends. The CDR3 loop is CASSKSWGENYGYTF. CDR3 in DNA: TGTGCCAGCAGCAAATCCTGGGGGGAAAACTATGGCTACACCTTC.

The J gene is TRBJ1-2, the V gene TRBV12-5, with TRBD1 as a possible D gene (5 bases). Germline V lookup: CDR1 LGHNT, CDR2 FRNRAP. The CDR3 runs to 13 residues. V gave up 2 bases and J gave up 4 bases, with 8 bases separating them. The CDR3 sequence: CASGLQGTYGYTF. CDR3 DNA: TGTGCTAGTGGTTTGCAGGGAACCTATGGCTACACCTTC.

The chain has TRBV29-1 and TRBJ2-1, with 8 bases matching TRBD1. This CDR3 has 14 amino acids. Germline V gene data show CDR1 as SQVTM and CDR2 as ANQGSEA. V dropped 3 bases and J dropped 5; count of bases not matched to a gene: 6. The CDR3 sequence: CSVDGTGNNNEQFF. CDR3 sequence (DNA): TGCAGCGTTGATGGGACAGGTAACAACAATGAGCAGTTCTTC.

The genes are TRBV12-5 and TRBJ1-5; possible D gene TRBD1, 5 bases. Per germline, CDR1 LGHNT and CDR2 FRNRAP. The CDR3 is made up of 12 amino acids. The CDR3: CASRGRVQPQHF. Here the CDR3 DNA reads TGTGCCTCACGAGGCAGGGTGCAGCCCCAGCATTTT.

A remark on this clone: The germline gene is not matched at one end of the junction; a read error may be the cause. The V call is TRBV7-7, the J call TRBJ2-2; D is possibly TRBD2 (6 bases). The CDR3 spans 14 residues. Germline loops: CDR1 SSHAT, CDR2 FNYEAQ (reference sequence). The CDR3 loop is CASSLGTYTGELFF. The CDR3 nucleotides are TGTGCTAGCAGCTTAGGGACTTACACCGGGGAGCTGTTTTTT.

V is TRBV7-9 and J is TRBJ2-3, with TRBD1 as a possible D gene (6 bases). Germline CDR1 and CDR2: SEHNR and FQNEAQ (reference sequence). The CDR3 is 15 amino acids. With 3 bases removed from V and 1 base from J, the gap between germline ends came to 11 bases. CDR3 protein: CASSFQRTGTDTQYF. Written as DNA, the CDR3 is TGTGCCAGCAGCTTTCAAAGGACAGGCACAGATACGCAGTATTTT.